This T cell receptor beta chain was found in a study of T-cell reconstitution after alpha-beta-depleted transplantation in children. The study's findings and limits: Reported findings indicate that, about two months after transplant, alpha-beta T cells came from several hundred expanded clones, which were derived from non-depleted graft cells.

The sample holds many counts of this clonotype. Its antigen is undetermined. The CDR3 has 13 amino acids. The germline V gene has CDR1 SQVTM and CDR2 ANQGSEA. The V end was cut by 4 bases, the J end by 5 bases, with 15 bases between. The authors prepared the TCRbeta library with unique molecular identifiers. Via MiXCR, TCRdb re-called the PCR reads, giving one row per CDR3 protein. The sample includes 450,000 to 550,000 distinct CDR3 sequences, about an eighth seen only once; the top ten take approximately 15%. The sample here was PBMCs, mostly from graft donor cells, taken 180 days after TCRalphabeta/CD19-depleted stem cell transplant. The receptor was isolated from a female patient aged 2 to 10 who had a stem cell transplant for aplastic anemia, so the T cells may come from the graft donor. The chain recombines TRBV29-1 with TRBJ2-7; D is unresolved. CDR3 protein: CSVARLIPNEQYF. The CDR3 bases are TGCAGCGTTGCGCGGCTAATACCGAACGAGCAGTACTTC.